Detailed here is one T cell receptor beta chain. What it binds is not known. This sample is drawn from a study of radiotherapy plus CTLA-4 blockade in lung cancer. Study summary: Around 18% of enrolled patients responded objectively, and approximately 34% had disease control.

Libraries were prepared by immunoSEQ multiplex PCR; TCRdb keeps only in-frame clonotypes and omits some of them. Here the sample spans around 45,000 clones, roughly three quarters being singletons. The germline V gene has CDR1 ENHRY and CDR2 SYGVKD. This CDR3 has 16 residues. V lost 5 bases to trimming and J lost 7 bases; unmatched junction nucleotides: 12. Whole-study findings and limits: Researchers report tumor-derived TCR clones expanding in blood after radiotherapy plus ipilimumab.

Source: peripheral blood, taken from a patient treated with radiotherapy plus ipilimumab. The clonotype comes from a human donor with non-small cell lung cancer who had stable disease on radiotherapy plus ipilimumab. The chain combines TRBV10-3 with TRBJ2-1; TRBD1 matches 9 bases. In DNA form, the CDR3 reads TGTGCCATCAGTCCCGTGGACAGGGGAACTGGAAATGAGCAGTTCTTC. Protein: CAISPVDRGTGNEQFF.